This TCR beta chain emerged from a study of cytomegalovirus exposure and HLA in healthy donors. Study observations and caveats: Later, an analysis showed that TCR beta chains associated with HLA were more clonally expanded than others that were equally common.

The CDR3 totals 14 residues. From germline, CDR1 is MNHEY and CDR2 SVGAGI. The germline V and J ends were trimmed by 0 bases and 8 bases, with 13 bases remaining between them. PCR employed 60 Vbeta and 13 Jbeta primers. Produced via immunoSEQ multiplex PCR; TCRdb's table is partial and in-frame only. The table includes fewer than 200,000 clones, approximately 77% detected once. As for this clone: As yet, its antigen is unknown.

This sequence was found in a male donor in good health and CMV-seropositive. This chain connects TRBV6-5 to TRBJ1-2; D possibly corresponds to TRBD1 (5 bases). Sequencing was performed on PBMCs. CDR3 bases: TGTGCCAGCAGTTACTCGGGAGGGGTAGACGGCTACACCTTC. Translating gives CASSYSGGVDGYTF.